The TCR beta chain under discussion was sequenced for a study of blood T cell repertoires in COVID-19. Only in-frame clones appear in the TCRdb table, and some are missing; sequencing was by immunoSEQ multiplex PCR. The sample records about 56,000 clones, 70% to 90% being singletons. V gave up 2 bases and J gave up 2 bases; unmatched junction bases: 9. The CDR3 runs to 18 residues. Germline CDR1 reads KGHDR; CDR2 reads SFDVKD. The sequenced sample consisted of peripheral blood. The sequence came from a human donor in a cohort sampled during active COVID-19. This chain uses TRBV24-1 with TRBJ2-1; 9 bases are a match to TRBD1. The CDR3 reads CATSDSNDGTGPYNEQFF. The CDR3 nucleotides read TGTGCCACCAGTGATTCGAACGACGGGACAGGGCCCTACAATGAGCAGTTCTTC.